These 6 T cell receptor beta chains came from one sample sequenced in a study of blood T cell repertoires in COVID-19. Libraries were prepared by immunoSEQ multiplex PCR; TCRdb keeps only in-frame clonotypes and omits some of them. This table holds around 140,000 clones, around 80% found once. The sequenced sample consisted of PBMCs or T cells enriched from blood (not recorded which). These receptors originate from a woman between 50 and 59 years old who had recovered from COVID-19.

The V call is TRBV19, the J call TRBJ1-2, with D uncertain. Germline V gene data show CDR1 as LNHDA and CDR2 as SQIVND (reference sequence). V lost 3 bases and J 7 bases, leaving 6 bases between the germline ends. The CDR3 has 11 residues. The CDR3: CASSMAGGYTF. DNA for the CDR3: TGTGCCAGTAGTATGGCAGGTGGCTACACCTTC. Full variable domain (missing parts from reference TRBV19 and TRBJ1-2): DGGITQSPKYLFRKEGQNVTLSCEQNLNHDAMYWYRQDPGQGLRLIYYSQIVNDFQKGDIAEGYSVSREKKESFPLTVTSAQKNPTAFYLCASSMAGGYTFGSGTRLTVV.

Many counts were recorded for this clone. The V call is TRBV4-1, the J call TRBJ2-1; 15 bases match TRBD2. Germline-derived CDR1 and CDR2 are MGHRA and YSYEKL. V lost 5 bases to trimming and J lost 3 bases; unmatched junction nucleotides: 11. The CDR3 runs 19 residues. CDR3 in DNA: TGCGCCAGCAGCAGCCCCGGACTAGCGGGGGGGCCGAACTACAATGAGCAGTTCTTC. Translated: CASSSPGLAGGPNYNEQFF.

The chain joins TRBV7-2 to TRBJ2-1, with 7 bases fitting TRBD1. The CDR3 is 15 residues long. The V gene's germline CDR1 is SGHTA and CDR2 FQGNSA. Trimming at V came to 3 bases and at J to 6 bases, leaving 8 bases not matched to a gene. The CDR3 sequence: CASSFHSTGPNEQFF. The CDR3 DNA reads as TGTGCCAGCAGCTTCCACTCGACAGGGCCCAATGAGCAGTTCTTC.

The rearrangement joins TRBV5-5 to TRBJ2-7; 8 bases align to TRBD1. After removal of 3 bases from V and 1 base from J, the junction contained 6 bases not matched to a gene. The CDR3 is made up of 15 amino acids. CDR1 SGHKS and CDR2 YYEKEE come from the germline V gene (reference sequence). The CDR3 DNA follows: TGTGCCAGCAGCTCACAGGGGGGAACTTCCTACGAGCAGTACGTC. It yields the protein CASSSQGGTSYEQYV.

The V gene is TRBV13, the J gene TRBJ2-2, with 7 bases fitting TRBD2. Trimming took 6 bases from V and 5 from J; bases not matched to a gene: 9. This CDR3 comprises 15 residues. The germline gives CDR1 PRHDT, CDR2 FYEKMQ (reference sequence). CDR3 sequence reads: CASRGLAEGTGELFF. The CDR3 nucleotides read TGTGCCAGCAGAGGGCTAGCGGAAGGGACCGGGGAGCTGTTTTTT.

V gene TRBV7-3 combines with J gene TRBJ1-1; D is ambiguous. CDR1 is SGHTA and CDR2 is FQGTGA in the germline V gene. The CDR3 extends over 15 amino acids. The V end lost 1 base, the J end lost 0 bases, and 9 bases lay between the germline ends. CDR3 in amino acids: CASSLMGGVNTEAFF. The DNA of the CDR3 is TGTGCCAGCAGCTTAATGGGAGGAGTGAACACTGAAGCTTTCTTT.